This TCR beta chain was recorded in a study of cytomegalovirus exposure and HLA in healthy donors. Whole-study results and caveats: A later look showed TCR association rates differing by HLA locus, highest for DRB1 and lowest for HLA-C. Using the classifier, cytomegalovirus status was reportedly diagnosed with high specificity and sensitivity. The study flagged 150 to 200 TCR beta chains as cytomegalovirus-associated.

The PCR ran on 60 Vbeta and 13 Jbeta primers. The method was immunoSEQ multiplex PCR; TCRdb's version includes in-frame clones alone and lacks a portion of them. The sample has roughly 150,000 clones; about 70% are singletons. On this clone itself: Its antigen is not known.

Participants comprised healthy donors of bone marrow. Trimming removed 7 bases from V and 3 bases from J; junction bases left unmatched: 5. Germline V gene sequence: CDR1 GTSNPN, CDR2 SVGIG (reference sequence). This CDR3 comprises 13 residues. The sequencing input was PBMCs. The chain uses TRBV30 and TRBJ1-4; the match to TRBD1 covers 7 bases. This TCR derives from a middle-aged woman in good health and CMV-seronegative. The CDR3 protein is CASTGTANEKLFF. The CDR3 region has the DNA TGTGCCTCCACCGGGACAGCTAATGAAAAACTGTTTTTT.